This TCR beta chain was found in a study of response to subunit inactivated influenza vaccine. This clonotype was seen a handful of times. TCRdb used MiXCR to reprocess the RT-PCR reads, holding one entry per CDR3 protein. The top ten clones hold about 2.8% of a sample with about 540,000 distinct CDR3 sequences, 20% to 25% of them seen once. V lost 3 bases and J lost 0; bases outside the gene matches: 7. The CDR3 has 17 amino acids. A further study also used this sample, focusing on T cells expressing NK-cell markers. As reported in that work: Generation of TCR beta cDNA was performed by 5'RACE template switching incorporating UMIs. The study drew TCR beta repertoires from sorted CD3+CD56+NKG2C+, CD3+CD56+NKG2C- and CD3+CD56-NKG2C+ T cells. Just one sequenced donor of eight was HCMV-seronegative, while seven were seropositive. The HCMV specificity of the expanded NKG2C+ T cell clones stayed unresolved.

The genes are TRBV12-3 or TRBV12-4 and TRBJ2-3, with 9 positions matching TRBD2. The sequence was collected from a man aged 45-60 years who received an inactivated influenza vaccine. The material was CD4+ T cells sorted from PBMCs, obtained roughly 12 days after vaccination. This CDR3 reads CASSFQAGGPSTDTQYF. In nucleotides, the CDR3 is TGTGCCAGCAGTTTCCAAGCGGGGGGACCTAGCACAGATACGCAGTATTTT.